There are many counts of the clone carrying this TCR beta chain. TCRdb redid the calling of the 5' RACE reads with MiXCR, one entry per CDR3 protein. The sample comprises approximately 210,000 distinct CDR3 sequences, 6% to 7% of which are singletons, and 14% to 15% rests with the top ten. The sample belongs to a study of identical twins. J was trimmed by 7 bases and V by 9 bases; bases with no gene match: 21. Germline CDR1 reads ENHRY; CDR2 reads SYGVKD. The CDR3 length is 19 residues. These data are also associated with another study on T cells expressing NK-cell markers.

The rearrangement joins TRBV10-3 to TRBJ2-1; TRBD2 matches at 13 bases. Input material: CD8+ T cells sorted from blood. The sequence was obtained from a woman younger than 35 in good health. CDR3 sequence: CAISPGLAGPRFGENEQFF. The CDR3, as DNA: TGTGCCATAAGCCCGGGACTAGCGGGACCCAGATTCGGGGAGAATGAGCAGTTCTTC.